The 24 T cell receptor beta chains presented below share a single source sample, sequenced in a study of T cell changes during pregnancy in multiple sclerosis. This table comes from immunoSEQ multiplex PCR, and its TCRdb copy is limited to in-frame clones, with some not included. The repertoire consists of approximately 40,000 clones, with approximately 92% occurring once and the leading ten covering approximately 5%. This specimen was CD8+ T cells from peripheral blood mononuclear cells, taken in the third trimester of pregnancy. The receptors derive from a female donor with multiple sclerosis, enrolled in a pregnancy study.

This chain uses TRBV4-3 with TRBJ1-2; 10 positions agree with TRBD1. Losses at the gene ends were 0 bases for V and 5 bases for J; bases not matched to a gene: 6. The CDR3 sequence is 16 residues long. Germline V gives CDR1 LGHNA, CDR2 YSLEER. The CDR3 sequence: CASSQDWTGGGYGYTF. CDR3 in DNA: TGCGCCAGCAGCCAAGACTGGACAGGGGGGGGGTATGGCTACACCTTC.

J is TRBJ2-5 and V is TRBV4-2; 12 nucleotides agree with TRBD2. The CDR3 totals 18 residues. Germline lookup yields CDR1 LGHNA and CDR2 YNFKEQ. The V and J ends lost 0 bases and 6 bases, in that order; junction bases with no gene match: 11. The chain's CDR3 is CASSQDLAGGPIKKTQYF. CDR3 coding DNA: TGTGCCAGCAGCCAAGATCTAGCGGGAGGGCCGATTAAAAAGACCCAGTACTTC.

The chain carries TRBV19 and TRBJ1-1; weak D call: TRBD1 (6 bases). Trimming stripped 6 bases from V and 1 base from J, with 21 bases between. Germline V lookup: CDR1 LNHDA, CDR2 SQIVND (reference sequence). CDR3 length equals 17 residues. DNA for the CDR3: TGTGCCAGTAGGGTTGCTTTTGGGGGCGGCGGGAACACTGAAGCTTTCTTT. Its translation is CASRVAFGGGGNTEAFF.

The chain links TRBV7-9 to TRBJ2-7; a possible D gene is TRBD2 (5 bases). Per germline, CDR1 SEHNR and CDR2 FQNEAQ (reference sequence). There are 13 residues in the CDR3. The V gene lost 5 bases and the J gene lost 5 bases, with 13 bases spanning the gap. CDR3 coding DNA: TGTGCCAGCAGCCACGGGGAGCGCCACGAGCAGTACTTC. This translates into CASSHGERHEQYF.

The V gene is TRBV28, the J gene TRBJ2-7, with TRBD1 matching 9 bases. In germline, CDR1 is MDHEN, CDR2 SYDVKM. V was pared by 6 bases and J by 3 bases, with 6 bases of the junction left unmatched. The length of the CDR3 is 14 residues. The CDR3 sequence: CASSTTGGYYEQYF. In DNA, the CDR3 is TGTGCCAGCAGCACGACAGGGGGATACTACGAGCAGTACTTC.

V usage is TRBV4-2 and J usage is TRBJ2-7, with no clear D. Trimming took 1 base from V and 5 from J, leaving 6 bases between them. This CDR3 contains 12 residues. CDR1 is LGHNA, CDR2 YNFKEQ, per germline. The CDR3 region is CASSQGINEQYF. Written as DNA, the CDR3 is TGTGCCAGCAGCCAAGGTATAAACGAGCAGTACTTC.

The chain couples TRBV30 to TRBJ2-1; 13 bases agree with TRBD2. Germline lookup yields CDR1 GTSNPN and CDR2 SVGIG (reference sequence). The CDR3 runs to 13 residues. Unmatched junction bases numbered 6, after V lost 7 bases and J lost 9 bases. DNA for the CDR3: TGTGCCTCGGGACTAGCGGGAATCGGTGAGCAGTTCTTC. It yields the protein CASGLAGIGEQFF.

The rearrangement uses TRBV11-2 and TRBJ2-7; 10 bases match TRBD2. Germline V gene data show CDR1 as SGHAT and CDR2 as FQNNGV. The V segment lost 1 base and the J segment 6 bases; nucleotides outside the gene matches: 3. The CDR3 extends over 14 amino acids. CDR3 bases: TGTGCCAGCAGCTTAGTGGGACTAGCGCGCGAGCAGTACTTC. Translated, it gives CASSLVGLAREQYF. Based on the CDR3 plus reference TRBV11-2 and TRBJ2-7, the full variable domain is EAGVAQSPRYKIIEKRQSVAFWCNPISGHATLYWYQQILGQGPKLLIQFQNNGVVDDSQLPKDRFSAERLKGVDSTLKIQPAKLEDSAVYLCASSLVGLAREQYFGPGTRLTVT.

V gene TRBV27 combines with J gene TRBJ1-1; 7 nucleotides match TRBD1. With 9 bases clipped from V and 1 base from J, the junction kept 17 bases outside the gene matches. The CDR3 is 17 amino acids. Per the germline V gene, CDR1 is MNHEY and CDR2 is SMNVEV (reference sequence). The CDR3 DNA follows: TGTGCCAGTCATTTTCTTTACCCGGGACAGCCGAACACTGAAGCTTTCTTT. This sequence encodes CASHFLYPGQPNTEAFF.

The DNA of the CDR3 is TGTGCCAGCAGCCAGGGGACTAATTCCTACGAGCAGTACTTC. It translates to CASSQGTNSYEQYF. The rearrangement joins TRBV4-2 to TRBJ2-7; the match to TRBD2 covers 7 bases. Trimming cost V 3 bases and J 1 base; bases outside gene matches: 3. Germline assignment: CDR1 LGHNA and CDR2 YNFKEQ. The CDR3 has 14 amino acids.

CDR3 bases: TGTGCCAGCACGGGAGATGGGGCAGTCTACGAGCAGTACTTC. Its protein product is CASTGDGAVYEQYF. The chain uses TRBV7-9 and TRBJ2-7; D is possibly TRBD2 (6 bases). Germline V lookup: CDR1 SEHNR, CDR2 FQNEAQ (reference sequence). Trimming left V 7 bases short and J 3 bases short, with 16 bases between. The CDR3 consists of 14 residues.

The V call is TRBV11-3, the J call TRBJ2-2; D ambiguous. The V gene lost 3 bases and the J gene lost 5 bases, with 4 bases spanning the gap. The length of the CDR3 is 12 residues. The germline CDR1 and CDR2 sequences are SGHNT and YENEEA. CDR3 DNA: TGTGCCAGCAGCTTTACTACCGGGGAGCTGTTTTTT. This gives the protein CASSFTTGELFF.

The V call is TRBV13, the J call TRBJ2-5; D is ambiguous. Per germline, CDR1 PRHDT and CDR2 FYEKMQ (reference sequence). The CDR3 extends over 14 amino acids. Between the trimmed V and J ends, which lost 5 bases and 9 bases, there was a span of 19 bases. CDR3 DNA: TGTGCCAGCAGCCCCCGACCGAGGAGCGAGCCCCAGTACTTC. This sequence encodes CASSPRPRSEPQYF. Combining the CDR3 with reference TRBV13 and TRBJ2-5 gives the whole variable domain AAGVIQSPRHLIKEKRETATLKCYPIPRHDTVYWYQQGPGQDPQFLISFYEKMQSDKGSIPDRFSAQQFSDYHSELNMSSLELGDSALYFCASSPRPRSEPQYFGPGTRLLVL.

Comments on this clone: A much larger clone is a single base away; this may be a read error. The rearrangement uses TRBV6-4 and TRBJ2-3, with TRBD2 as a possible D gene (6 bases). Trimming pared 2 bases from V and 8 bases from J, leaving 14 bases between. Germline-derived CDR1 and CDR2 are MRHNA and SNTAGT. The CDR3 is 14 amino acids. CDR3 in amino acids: CASSDAAGSGTQYF. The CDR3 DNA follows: TGTGCCAGCAGTGACGCAGCGGGCTCAGGTACGCAGTATTTT.

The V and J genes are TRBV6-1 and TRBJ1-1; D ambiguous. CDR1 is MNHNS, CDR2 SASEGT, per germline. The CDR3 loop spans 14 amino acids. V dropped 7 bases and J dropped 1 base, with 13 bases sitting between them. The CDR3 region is CASTQKSGNTEAFF. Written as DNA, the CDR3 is TGTGCCAGCACCCAAAAGAGCGGGAACACTGAAGCTTTCTTT.

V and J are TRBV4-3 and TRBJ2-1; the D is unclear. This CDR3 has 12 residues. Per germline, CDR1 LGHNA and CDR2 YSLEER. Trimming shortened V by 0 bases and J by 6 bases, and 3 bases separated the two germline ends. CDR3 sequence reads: CASSQDLNEQFF. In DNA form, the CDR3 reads TGCGCCAGCAGCCAAGATCTCAATGAGCAGTTCTTC.

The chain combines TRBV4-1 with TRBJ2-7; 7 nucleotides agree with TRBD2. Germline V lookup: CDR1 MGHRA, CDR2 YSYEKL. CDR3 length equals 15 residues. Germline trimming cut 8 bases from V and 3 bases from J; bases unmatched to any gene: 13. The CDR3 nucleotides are TGCGCCAGCTCTACCTTAGCGGGCGGGGTCTACGAGCAGTACTTC. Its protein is CASSTLAGGVYEQYF.

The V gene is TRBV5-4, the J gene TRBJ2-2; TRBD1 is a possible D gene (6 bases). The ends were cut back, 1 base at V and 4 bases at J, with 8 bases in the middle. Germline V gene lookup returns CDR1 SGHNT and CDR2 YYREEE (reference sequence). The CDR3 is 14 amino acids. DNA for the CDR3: TGTGCCAGCAGCTTGAACAGGGTCACCGGGGAGCTGTTTTTT. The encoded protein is CASSLNRVTGELFF.

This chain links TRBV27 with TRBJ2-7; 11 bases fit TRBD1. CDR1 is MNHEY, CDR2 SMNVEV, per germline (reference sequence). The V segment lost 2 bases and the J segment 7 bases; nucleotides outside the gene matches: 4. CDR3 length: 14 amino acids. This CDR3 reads CASSLGTGGREQYF. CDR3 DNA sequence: TGTGCCAGCAGTTTAGGGACAGGGGGGAGGGAGCAGTACTTC.

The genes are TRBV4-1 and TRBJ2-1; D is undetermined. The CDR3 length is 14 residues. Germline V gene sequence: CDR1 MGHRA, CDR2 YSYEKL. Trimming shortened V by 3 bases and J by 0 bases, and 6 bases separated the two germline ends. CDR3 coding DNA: TGCGCCAGCAGCCAGACTGGCTCCTACAATGAGCAGTTCTTC. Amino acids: CASSQTGSYNEQFF.

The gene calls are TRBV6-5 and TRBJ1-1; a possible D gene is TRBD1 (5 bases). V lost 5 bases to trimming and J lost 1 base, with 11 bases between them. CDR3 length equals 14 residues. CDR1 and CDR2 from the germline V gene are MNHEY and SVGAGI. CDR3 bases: TGTGCCAGCAGTGAACAGGTTGGGAACACTGAAGCTTTCTTT. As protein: CASSEQVGNTEAFF.

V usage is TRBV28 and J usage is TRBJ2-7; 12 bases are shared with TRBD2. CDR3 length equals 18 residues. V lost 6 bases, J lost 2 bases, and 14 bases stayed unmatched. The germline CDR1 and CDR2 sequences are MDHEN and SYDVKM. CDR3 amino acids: CASRFVGELAGGPYEQYF. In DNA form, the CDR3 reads TGTGCCAGCAGATTTGTGGGGGAACTAGCGGGGGGACCCTACGAGCAGTACTTC.

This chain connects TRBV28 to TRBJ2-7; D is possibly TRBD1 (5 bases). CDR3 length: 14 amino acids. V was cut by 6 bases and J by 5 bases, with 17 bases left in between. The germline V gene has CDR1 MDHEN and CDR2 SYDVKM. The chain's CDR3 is CASRPTGPSDEQYF. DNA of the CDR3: TGTGCCAGCAGGCCCACAGGTCCGTCGGACGAGCAGTACTTC.

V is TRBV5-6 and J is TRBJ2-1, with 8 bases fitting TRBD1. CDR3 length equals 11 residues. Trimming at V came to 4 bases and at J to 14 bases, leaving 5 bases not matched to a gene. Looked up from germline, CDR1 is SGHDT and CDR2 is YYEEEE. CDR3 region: CASSLGQGKFF. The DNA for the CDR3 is TGTGCCAGCAGCCTTGGACAGGGAAAGTTCTTC.